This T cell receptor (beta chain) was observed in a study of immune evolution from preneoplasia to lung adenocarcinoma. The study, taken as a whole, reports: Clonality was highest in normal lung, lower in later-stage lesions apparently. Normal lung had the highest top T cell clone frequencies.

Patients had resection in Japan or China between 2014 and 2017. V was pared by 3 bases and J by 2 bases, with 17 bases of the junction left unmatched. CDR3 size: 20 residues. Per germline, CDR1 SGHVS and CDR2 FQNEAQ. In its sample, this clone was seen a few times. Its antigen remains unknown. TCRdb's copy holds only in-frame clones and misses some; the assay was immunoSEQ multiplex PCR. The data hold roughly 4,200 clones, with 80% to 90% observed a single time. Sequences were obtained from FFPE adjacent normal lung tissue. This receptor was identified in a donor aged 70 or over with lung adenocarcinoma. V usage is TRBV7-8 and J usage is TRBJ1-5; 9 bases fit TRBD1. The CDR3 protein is CASSLGPGGTGRFRNQPQHF. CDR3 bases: TGTGCCAGCAGCTTGGGCCCTGGTGGGACAGGGCGATTTCGCAATCAGCCCCAGCATTTT.